The 2 T cell receptor beta chains below were found in one sample sequenced in a study of T cells after yellow fever vaccination. TCRdb itself ran the 5' RACE reads through MiXCR, one entry per CDR3 protein. The sample yields a few hundred thousand distinct CDR3 sequences, roughly a sixth seen once. Sequenced here: PBMCs, sampled 5 days after the first yellow fever vaccination. The receptors come from a man aged 18 to 29 who received the YFV17D yellow fever vaccine.

In this sample, this clonotype turned up many times. The V call is TRBV18, the J call TRBJ1-1; 8 bases align to TRBD1. The CDR3 has 13 amino acids. The germline gives CDR1 KGHSH, CDR2 LQKENI. V trimming: 6 bases; J trimming: 6 bases; junction bases outside the gene matches: 6. This chain's CDR3 is CASSGTGWAEAFF. CDR3 DNA sequence: TGTGCCAGCTCGGGGACAGGTTGGGCTGAAGCTTTCTTT.

The J gene is TRBJ2-1, the V gene TRBV11-2; TRBD1 agrees at 9 bases. V gave up 6 bases and J gave up 6 bases; unmatched junction bases: 15. The germline gives CDR1 SGHAT, CDR2 FQNNGV. The CDR3 is 17 residues long. CDR3 coding DNA: TGTGCCAGCAGACAGCCAGGTATAACGGGACAGGGCAATGAGCAGTTCTTC. Its translation is CASRQPGITGQGNEQFF.